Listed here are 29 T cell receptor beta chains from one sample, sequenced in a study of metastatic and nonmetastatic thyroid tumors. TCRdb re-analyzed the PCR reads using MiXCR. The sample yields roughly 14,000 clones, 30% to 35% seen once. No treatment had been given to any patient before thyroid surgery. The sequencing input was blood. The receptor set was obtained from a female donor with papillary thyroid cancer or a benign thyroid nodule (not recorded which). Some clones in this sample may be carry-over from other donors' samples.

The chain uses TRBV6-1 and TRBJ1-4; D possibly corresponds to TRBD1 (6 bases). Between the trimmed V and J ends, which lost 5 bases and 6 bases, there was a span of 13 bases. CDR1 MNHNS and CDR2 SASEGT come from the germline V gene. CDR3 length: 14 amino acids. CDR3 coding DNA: TGTGCCAGCAGTCTCACAGGGCGCGATGAAAAACTGTTTTTT. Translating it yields CASSLTGRDEKLFF.

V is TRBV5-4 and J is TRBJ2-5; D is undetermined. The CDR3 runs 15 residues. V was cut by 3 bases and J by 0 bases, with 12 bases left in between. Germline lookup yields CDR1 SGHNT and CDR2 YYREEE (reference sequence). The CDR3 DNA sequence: TGTGCCAGCAGCTCGGACGCGGTGTACCAAGAGACCCAGTACTTC. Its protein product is CASSSDAVYQETQYF. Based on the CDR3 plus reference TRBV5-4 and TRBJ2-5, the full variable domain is ETGVTQSPTHLIKTRGQQVTLRCSSQSGHNTVSWYQQALGQGPQFIFQYYREEENGRGNFPPRFSGLQFPNYSSELNVNALELDDSALYLCASSSDAVYQETQYFGPGTRLLVL.

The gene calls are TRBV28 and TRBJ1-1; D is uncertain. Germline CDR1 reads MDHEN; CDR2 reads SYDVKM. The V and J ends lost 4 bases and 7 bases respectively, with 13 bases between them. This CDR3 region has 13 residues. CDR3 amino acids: CASSSLTESEAFF. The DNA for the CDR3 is TGTGCCAGCAGTTCCCTGACGGAAAGTGAAGCTTTCTTT.

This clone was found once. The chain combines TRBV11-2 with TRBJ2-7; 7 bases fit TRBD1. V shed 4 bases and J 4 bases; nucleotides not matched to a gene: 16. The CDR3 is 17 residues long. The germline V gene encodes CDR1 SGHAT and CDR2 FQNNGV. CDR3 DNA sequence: TGTGCCAGCAGCTCAACCGGGACAGATTGGGCGAGTTACGAGCAGTACTTC. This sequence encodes CASSSTGTDWASYEQYF.

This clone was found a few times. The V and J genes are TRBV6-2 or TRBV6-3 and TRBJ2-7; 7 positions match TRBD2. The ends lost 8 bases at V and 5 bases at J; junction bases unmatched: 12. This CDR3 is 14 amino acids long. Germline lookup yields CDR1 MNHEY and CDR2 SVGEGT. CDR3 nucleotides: TGTGCCAGCGATCGGGGAGGGCCATCCCACGAGCAGTACTTC. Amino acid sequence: CASDRGGPSHEQYF.

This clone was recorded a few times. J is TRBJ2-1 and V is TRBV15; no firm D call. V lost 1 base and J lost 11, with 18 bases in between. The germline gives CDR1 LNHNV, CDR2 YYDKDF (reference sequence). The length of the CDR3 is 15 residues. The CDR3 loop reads CATSRATCSLRQQFF. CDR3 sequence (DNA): TGTGCCACCAGCAGAGCGACATGCTCCTTGAGGCAGCAGTTCTTC.

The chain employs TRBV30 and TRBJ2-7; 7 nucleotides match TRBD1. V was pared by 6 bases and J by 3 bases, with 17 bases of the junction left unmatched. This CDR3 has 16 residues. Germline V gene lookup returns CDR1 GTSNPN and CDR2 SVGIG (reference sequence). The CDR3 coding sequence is TGTGCCTGCCTATACGGGACAGCTCAGGTAGGCTACGAGCAGTACTTC. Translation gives CACLYGTAQVGYEQYF.

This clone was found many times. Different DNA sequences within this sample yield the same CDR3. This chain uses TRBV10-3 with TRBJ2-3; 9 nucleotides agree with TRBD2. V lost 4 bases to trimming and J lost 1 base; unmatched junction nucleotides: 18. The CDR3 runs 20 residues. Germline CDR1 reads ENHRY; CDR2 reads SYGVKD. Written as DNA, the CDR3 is TGTGCCATCAGTGTACTACCAGGAGCGGGGGGTGGGTATCGCACAGATACGCAGTATTTT. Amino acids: CAISVLPGAGGGYRTDTQYF.

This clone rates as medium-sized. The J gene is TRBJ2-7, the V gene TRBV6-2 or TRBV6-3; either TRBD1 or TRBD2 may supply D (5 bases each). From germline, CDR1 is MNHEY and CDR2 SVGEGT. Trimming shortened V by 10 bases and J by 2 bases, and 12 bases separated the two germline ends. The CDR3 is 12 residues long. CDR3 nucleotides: TGTGCCACCGGGGACGGCCCCTACGAGCAGTACTTC. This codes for CATGDGPYEQYF.

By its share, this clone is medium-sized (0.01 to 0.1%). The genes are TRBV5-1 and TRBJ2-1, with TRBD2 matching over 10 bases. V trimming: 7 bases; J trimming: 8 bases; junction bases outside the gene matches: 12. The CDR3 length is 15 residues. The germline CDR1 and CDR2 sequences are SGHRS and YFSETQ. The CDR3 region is CASQAGGQFVDEQFF. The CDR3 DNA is TGCGCCAGCCAAGCGGGGGGGCAGTTTGTCGATGAGCAGTTCTTC.

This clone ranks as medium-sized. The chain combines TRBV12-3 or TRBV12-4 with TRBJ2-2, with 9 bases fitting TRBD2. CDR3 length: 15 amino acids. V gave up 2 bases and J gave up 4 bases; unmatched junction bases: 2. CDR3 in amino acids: CASSLSLAGTGELFF. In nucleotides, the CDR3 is TGTGCCAGCAGTTTATCACTAGCGGGCACCGGGGAGCTGTTTTTT.

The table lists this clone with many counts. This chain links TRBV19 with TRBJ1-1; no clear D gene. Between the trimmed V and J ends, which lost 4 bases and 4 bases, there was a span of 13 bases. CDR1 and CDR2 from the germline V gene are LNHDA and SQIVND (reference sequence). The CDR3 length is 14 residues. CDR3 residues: CASSTREAATEAFF. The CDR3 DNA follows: TGTGCCAGTAGTACCCGGGAAGCTGCCACTGAAGCTTTCTTT.

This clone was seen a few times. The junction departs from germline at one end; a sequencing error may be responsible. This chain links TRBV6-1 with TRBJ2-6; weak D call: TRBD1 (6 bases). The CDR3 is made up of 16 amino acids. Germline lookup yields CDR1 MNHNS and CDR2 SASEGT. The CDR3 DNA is TGCGCCAGCAGTTTGGACAGCCACTCTGGGTCCAACGTCCTGACTTTC. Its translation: CASSLDSHSGSNVLTF.

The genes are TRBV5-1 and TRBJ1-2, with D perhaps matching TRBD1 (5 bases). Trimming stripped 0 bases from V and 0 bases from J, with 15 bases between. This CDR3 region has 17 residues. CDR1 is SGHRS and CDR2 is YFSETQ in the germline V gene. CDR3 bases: TGCGCCAGCAGCTTGGCCCCGGACACACTAGCTAACTATGGCTACACCTTC. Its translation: CASSLAPDTLANYGYTF.

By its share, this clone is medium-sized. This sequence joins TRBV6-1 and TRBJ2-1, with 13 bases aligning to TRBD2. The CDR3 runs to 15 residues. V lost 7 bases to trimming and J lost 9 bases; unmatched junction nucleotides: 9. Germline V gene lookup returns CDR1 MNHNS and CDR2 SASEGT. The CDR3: CASTQTSGGQVEQFF. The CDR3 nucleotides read TGTGCCAGCACCCAGACTAGCGGGGGGCAGGTTGAGCAGTTCTTC.

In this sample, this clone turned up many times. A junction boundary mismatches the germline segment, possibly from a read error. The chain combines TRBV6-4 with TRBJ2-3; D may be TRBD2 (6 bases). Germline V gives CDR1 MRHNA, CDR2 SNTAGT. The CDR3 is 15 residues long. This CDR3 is CASSDFAGSTGTQYF. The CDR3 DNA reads TGTGCCAGCAGTGACTTTGCGGGGAGCACAGGTACGCAGTATTTT.

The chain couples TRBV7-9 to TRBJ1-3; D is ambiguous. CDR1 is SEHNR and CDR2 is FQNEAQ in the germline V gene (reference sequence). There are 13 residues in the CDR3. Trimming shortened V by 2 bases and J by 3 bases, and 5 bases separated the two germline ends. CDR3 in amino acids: CASSLFHGNTIYF. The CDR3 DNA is TGTGCCAGCAGCTTATTTCATGGAAACACCATATATTTT.

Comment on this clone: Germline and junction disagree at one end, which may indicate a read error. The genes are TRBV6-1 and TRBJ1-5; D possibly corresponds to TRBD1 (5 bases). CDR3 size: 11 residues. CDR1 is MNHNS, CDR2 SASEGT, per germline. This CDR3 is CASSDTQGGAF. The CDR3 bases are TGTGCCAGCAGTGACACGCAGGGTGGGGCTTTT.

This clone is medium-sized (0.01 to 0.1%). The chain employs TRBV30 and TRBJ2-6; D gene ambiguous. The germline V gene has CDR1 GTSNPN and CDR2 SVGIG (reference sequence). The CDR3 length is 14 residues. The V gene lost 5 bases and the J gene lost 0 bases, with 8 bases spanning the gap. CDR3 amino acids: CAWDSSSGANVLTF. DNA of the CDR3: TGTGCCTGGGACTCCTCCTCTGGGGCCAACGTCCTGACTTTC.

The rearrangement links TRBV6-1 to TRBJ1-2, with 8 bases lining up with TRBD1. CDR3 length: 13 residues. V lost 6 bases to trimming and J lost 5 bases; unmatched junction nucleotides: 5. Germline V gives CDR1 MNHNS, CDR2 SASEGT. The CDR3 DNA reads TGTGCCAGCAGGGCGACAGGGGTATATGGCTACACCTTC. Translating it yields CASRATGVYGYTF.

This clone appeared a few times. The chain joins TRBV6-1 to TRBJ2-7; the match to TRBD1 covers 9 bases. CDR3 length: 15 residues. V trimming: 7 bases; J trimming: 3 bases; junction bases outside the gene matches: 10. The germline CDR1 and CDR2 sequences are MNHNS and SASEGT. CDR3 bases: TGTGCCAGCATTCCTACAGGGGGCCTATTCTACGAGCAGTACTTC. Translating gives CASIPTGGLFYEQYF.

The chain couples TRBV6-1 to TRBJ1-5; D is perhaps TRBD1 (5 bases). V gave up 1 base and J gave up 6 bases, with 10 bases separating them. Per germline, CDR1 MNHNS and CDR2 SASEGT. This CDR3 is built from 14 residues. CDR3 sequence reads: CASSEVTASQPQHF. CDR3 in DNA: TGTGCCAGCAGTGAAGTGACAGCGAGTCAGCCCCAGCATTTT.

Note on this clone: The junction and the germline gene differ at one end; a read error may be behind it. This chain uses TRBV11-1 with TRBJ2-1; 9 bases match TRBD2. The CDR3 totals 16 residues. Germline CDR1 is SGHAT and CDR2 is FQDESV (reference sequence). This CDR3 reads CVSSLLVSGGYNDQFF. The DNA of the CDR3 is TGTGTCAGCAGCTTGCTCGTCAGCGGGGGGTACAATGATCAGTTCTTC.

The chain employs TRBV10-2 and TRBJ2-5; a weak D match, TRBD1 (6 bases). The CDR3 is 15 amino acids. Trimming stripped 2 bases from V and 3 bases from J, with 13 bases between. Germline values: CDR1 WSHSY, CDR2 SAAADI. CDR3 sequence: CASSETTGSEETQYF. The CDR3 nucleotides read TGCGCCAGCAGTGAGACGACAGGATCTGAAGAGACCCAGTACTTC.

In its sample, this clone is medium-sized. The CDR3 here is CASSLESGMNTEAFF. CDR3 in DNA: TGCGCCAGCAGCTTGGAGTCCGGTATGAACACTGAAGCTTTCTTT. The rearrangement links TRBV5-1 to TRBJ1-1; no reliable D call. The CDR3 extends over 15 amino acids. The V gene's germline CDR1 is SGHRS and CDR2 YFSETQ. Trimming removed 0 bases from V and 0 bases from J, with 9 bases in between.

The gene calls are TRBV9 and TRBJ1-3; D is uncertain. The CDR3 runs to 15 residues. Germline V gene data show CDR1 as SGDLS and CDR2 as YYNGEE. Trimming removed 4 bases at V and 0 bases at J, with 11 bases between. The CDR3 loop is CASSFEGNSGNTIYF. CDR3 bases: TGTGCCAGCAGCTTTGAAGGGAACTCTGGAAACACCATATATTTT. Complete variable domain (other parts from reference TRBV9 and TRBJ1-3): DSGVTQTPKHLITATGQRVTLRCSPRSGDLSVYWYQQSLDQGLQFLIQYYNGEERAKGNILERFSAQQFPDLHSELNLSSLELGDSALYFCASSFEGNSGNTIYFGEGSWLTVV.

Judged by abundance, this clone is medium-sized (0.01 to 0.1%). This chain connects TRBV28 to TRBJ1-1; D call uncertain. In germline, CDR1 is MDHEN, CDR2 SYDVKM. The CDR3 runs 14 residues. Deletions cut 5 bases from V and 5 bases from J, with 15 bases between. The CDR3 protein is CASSPIWRWTEAFF. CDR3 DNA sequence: TGTGCCAGCAGTCCAATATGGAGGTGGACTGAAGCTTTCTTT.

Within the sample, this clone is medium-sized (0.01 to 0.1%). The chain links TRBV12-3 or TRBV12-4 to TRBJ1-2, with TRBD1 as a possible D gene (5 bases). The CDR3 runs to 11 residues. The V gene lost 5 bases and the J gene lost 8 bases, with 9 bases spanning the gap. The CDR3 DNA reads TGTGCCAGCAGTACAGGTGAAGGCTACACCTTC. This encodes CASSTGEGYTF.

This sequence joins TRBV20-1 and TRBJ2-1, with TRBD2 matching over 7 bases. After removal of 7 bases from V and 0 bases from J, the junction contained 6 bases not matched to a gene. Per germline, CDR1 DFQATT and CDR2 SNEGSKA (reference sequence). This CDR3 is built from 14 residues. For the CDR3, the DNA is TGCAGTGGGGAGGGCATGAGCTCCTACAATGAGCAGTTCTTC. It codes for CSGEGMSSYNEQFF.